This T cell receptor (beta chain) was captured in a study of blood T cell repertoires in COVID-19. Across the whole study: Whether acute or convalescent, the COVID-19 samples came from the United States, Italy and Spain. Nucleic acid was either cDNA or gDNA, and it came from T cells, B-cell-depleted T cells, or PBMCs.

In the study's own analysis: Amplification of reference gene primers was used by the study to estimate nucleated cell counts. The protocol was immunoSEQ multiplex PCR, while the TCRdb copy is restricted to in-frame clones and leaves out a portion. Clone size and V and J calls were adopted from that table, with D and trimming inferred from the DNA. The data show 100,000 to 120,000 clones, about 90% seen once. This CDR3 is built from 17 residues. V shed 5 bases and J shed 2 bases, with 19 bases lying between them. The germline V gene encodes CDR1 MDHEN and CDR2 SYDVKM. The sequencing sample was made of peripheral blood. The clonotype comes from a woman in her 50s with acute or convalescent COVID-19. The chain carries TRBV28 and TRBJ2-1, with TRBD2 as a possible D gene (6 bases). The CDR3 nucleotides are TGTGCCAGCAGTCCCGTGGGACTCCTGGGTCCCTACAATGAGCAGTTCTTC. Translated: CASSPVGLLGPYNEQFF.